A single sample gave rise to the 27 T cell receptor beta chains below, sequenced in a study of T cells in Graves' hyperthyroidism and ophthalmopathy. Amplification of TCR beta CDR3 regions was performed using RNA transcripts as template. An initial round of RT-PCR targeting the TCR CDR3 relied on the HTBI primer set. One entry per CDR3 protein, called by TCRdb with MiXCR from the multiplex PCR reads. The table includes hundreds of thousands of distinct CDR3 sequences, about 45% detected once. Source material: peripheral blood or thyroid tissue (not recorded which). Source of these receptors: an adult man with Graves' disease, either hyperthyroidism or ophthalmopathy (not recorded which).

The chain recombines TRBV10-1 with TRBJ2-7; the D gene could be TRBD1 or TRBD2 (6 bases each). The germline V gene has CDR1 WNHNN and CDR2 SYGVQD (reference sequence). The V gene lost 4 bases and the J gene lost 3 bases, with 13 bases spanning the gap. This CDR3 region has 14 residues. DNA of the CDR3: TGCGCCAGCAGTGTAGGGGGAGGCTACTACGAGCAGTACTTC. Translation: CASSVGGGYYEQYF.

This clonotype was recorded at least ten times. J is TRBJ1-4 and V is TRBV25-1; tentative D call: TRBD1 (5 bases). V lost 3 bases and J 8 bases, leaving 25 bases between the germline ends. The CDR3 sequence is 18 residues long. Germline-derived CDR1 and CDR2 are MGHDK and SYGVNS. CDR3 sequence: CASSDESPQAGDEEKLFF. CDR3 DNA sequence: TGTGCCAGCAGTGACGAGTCACCCCAGGCCGGGGACGAGGAAAAACTGTTTTTT.

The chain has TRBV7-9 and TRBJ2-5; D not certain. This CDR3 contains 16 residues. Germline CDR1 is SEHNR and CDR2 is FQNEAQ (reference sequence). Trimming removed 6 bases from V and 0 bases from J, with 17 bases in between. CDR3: CASSVSPAGHQETQYF. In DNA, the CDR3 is TGTGCCAGCAGTGTAAGCCCCGCCGGGCACCAAGAGACCCAGTACTTC.

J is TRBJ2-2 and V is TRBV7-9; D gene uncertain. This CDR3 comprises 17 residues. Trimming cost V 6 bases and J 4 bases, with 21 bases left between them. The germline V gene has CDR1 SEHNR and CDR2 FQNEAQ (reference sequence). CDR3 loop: CASSYFGNRPPTGELFF. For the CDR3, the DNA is TGTGCCAGCAGTTACTTCGGTAACCGGCCCCCCACCGGGGAGCTGTTTTTT. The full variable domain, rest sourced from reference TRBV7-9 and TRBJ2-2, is DTGVSQNPRHKITKRGQNVTFRCDPISEHNRLYWYRQTLGQGPEFLTYFQNEAQLEKSRLLSDRFSAERPKGSFSTLEIQRTEQGDSAMYLCASSYFGNRPPTGELFFGEGSRLTVL.

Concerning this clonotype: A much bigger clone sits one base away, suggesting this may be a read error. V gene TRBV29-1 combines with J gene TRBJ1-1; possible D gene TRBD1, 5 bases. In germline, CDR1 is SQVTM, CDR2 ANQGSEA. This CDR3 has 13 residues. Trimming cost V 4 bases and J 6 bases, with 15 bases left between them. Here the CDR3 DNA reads TGCAGCGTTGTTAGGGGTTTTGGCGCTGAAGCTTTCTTT. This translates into CSVVRGFGAEAFF.

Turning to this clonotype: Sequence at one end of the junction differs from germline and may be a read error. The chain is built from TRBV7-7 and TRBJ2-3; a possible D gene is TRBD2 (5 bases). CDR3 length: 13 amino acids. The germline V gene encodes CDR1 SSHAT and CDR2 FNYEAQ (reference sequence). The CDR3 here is CASSLAPGNTQYF. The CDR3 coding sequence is TGTGCTAGCAGCTTGGCACCCGGGAATACGCAGTATTTT. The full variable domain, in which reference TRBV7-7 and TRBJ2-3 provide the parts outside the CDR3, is GAGVSQSPRYKVTKRGQDVTLRCDPISSHATLYWYQQALGQGPEFLTYFNYEAQPDKSGLPSDRFSAERPEGSISTLTIQRTEQRDSAMYRCASSLAPGNTQYFGPGTRLTVL.

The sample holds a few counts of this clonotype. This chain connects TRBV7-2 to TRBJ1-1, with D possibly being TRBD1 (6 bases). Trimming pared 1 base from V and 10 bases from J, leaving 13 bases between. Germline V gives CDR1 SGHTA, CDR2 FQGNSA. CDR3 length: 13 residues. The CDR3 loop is CASSLETGIIAFF. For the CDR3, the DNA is TGTGCCAGCAGCTTAGAAACAGGGATAATAGCTTTCTTT.

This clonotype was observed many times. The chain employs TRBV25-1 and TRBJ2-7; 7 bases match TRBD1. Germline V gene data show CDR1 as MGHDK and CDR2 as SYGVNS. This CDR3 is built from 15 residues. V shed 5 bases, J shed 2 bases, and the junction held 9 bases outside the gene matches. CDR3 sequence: CASSPPGQQTYEQYF. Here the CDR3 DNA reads TGTGCCAGCAGTCCACCGGGACAGCAGACCTACGAGCAGTACTTC.

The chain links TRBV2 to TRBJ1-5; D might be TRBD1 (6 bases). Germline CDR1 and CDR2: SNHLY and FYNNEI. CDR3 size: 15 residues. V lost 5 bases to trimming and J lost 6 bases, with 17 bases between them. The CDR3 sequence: CASSLDDRLVQPQHF. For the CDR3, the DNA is TGTGCCAGCAGTCTGGACGACAGGCTGGTTCAGCCCCAGCATTTT.

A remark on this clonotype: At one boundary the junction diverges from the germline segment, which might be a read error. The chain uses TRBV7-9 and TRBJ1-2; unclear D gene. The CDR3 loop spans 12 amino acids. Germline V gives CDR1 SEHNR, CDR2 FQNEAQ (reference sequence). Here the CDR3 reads CASSSTGYGHTF. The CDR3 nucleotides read TGTGCCAGCAGCTCGACCGGCTATGGCCACACCTTC.

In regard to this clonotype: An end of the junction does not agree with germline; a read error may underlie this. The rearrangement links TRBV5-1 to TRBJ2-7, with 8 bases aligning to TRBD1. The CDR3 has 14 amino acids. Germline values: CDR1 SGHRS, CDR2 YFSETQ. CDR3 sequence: CASGLGQVMDEQYF. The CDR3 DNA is TGCGCCAGCGGCTTGGGACAGGTTATGGACGAGCAGTACTTC.

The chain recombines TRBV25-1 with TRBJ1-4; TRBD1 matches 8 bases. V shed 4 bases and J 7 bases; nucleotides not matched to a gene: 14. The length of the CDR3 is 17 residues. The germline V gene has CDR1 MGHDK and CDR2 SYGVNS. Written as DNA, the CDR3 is TGTGCCAGCAGTGCTAGGCCGAGGACAGGGAAGGGTGAAAAACTGTTTTTT. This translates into CASSARPRTGKGEKLFF. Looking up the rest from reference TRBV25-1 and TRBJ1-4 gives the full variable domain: EADIYQTPRYLVIGTGKKITLECSQTMGHDKMYWYQQDPGMELHLIHYSYGVNSTEKGDLSSESTVSRIRTEHFPLTLESARPSHTSQYLCASSARPRTGKGEKLFFGSGTQLSVL.

The CDR3 protein is CSVDEGQGFGGEQYF. The CDR3 DNA is TGCAGCGTTGATGAGGGACAGGGGTTTGGAGGTGAGCAGTACTTC. This chain links TRBV29-1 with TRBJ2-7; 10 positions agree with TRBD1. This CDR3 region has 15 residues. Trimming cost V 3 bases and J 7 bases; bases outside gene matches: 12. Germline CDR1 and CDR2: SQVTM and ANQGSEA.

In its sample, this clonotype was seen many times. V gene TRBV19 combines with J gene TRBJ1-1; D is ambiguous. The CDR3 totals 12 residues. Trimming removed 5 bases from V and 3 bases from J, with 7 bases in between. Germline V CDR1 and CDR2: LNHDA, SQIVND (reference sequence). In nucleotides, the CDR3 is TGTGCCAGTAGTTCCCGTGACACTGAAGCTTTCTTT. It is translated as CASSSRDTEAFF.

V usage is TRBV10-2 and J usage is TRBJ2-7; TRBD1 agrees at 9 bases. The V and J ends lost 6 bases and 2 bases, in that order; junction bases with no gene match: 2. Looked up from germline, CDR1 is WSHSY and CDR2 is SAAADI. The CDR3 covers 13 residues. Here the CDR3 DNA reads TGCGCCAGCAGGGACAGGGGAACCTACGAGCAGTACTTC. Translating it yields CASRDRGTYEQYF.

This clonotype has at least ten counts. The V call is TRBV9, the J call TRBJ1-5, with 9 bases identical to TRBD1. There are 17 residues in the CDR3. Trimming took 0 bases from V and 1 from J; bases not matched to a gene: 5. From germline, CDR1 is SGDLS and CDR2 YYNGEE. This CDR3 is CASSVEGTGMSNQPQHF. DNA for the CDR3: TGTGCCAGCAGCGTAGAAGGGACAGGGATGAGCAATCAGCCCCAGCATTTT.

The CDR3 sequence: CASSQVLGDEQYF. Written as DNA, the CDR3 is TGTGCCAGCAGCCAGGTACTAGGGGACGAGCAGTACTTC. V and J are TRBV7-2 and TRBJ2-7; D assignment may be TRBD1 or TRBD2 (5 bases each). The CDR3 consists of 13 residues. Between the trimmed V and J ends, which lost 5 bases and 5 bases, there was a span of 13 bases. CDR1 is SGHTA and CDR2 is FQGNSA in the germline V gene.

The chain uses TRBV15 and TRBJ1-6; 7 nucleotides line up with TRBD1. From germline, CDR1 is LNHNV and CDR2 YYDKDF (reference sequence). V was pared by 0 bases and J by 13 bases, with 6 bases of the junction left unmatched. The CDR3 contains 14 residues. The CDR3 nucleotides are TGTGCCACCAGCAGAGACAGGGGGAATCAGCCCCTCCACTTT. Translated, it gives CATSRDRGNQPLHF.

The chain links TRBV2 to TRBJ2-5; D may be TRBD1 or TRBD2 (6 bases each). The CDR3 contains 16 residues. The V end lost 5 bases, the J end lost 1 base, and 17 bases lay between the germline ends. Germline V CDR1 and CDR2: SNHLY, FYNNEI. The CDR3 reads CASSFGGGGAQETQYF. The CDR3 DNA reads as TGTGCCAGCAGTTTCGGGGGCGGCGGAGCCCAAGAGACCCAGTACTTC.

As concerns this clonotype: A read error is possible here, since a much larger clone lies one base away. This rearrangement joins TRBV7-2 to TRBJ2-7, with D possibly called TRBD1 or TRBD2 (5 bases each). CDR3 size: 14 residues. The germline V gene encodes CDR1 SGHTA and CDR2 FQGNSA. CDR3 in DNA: TGTGCCAGCAGCTTGGATCAGGGAGCCTACGTGCAGTACTTC. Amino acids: CASSLDQGAYVQYF. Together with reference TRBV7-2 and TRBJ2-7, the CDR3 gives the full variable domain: GAGVSQSPSNKVTEKGKDVELRCDPISGHTALYWYRQSLGQGLEFLIYFQGNSAPDKSGLPSDRFSAERTGGSVSTLTIQRTQQEDSAVYLCASSLDQGAYVQYFGPGTRLTVT.

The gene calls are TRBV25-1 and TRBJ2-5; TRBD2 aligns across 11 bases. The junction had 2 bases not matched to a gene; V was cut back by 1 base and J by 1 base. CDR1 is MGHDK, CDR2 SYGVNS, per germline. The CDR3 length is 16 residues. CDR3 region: CASSEWTSGRQETQYF. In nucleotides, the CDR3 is TGTGCCAGCAGTGAATGGACTAGCGGGCGCCAAGAGACCCAGTACTTC. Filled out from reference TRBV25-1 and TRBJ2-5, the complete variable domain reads EADIYQTPRYLVIGTGKKITLECSQTMGHDKMYWYQQDPGMELHLIHYSYGVNSTEKGDLSSESTVSRIRTEHFPLTLESARPSHTSQYLCASSEWTSGRQETQYFGPGTRLLVL.

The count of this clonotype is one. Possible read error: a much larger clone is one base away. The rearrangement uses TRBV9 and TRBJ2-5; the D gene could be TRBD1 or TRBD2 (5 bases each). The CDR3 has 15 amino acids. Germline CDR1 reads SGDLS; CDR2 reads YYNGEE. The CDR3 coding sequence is TGTGCCAGCAGCGTAGTGGGGGACGGTCGAGAGGCCCAGTACTTC. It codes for CASSVVGDGREAQYF.

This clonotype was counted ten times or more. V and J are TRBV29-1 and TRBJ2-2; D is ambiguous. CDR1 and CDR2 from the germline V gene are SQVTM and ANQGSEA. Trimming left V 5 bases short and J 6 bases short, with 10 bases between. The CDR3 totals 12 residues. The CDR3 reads CSVTRAAGELFF. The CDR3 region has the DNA TGCAGCGTTACAAGGGCCGCCGGGGAGCTGTTTTTT.

CDR3 loop: CASSVVAGRTESYEQYF. The CDR3 coding sequence is TGTGCCAGCAGCGTTGTGGCCGGGCGGACAGAGAGCTACGAGCAGTACTTC. V gene TRBV11-1 combines with J gene TRBJ2-7, with D possibly matching TRBD1 (6 bases). V lost 5 bases, J lost 3 bases, and 23 bases lay in between. There are 17 residues in the CDR3. Germline V gene lookup returns CDR1 SGHAT and CDR2 FQDESV (reference sequence).

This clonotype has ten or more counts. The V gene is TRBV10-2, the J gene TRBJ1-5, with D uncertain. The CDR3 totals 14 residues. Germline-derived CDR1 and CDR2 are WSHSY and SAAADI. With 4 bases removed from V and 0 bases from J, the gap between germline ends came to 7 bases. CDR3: CASSAVDSNQPQHF. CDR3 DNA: TGCGCCAGCAGTGCTGTAGATAGCAATCAGCCCCAGCATTTT.

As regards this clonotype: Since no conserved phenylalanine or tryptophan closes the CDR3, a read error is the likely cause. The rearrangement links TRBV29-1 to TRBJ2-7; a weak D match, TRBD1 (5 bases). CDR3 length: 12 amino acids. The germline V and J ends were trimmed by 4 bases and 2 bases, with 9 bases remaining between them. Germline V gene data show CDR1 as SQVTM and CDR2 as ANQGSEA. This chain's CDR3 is CSVVQGAYEQYC. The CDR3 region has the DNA TGCAGCGTTGTCCAGGGTGCCTACGAGCAGTACTGC.

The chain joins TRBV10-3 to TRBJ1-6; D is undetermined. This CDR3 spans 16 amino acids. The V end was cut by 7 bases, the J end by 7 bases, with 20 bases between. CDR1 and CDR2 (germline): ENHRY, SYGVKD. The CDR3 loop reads CAINTDWNTENSPLHF. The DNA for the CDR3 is TGTGCCATCAATACGGACTGGAACACTGAAAATTCACCCCTCCACTTT.